A single sample is the source of the 21 T cell receptor beta chains below, sequenced in a study of blood T cell repertoires in COVID-19. TCRdb keeps only in-frame clones here, not all; method: immunoSEQ multiplex PCR. The sample yields approximately 210,000 clones, roughly four fifths seen once. The sample consisted of peripheral blood. Every receptor here comes from a woman between 40 and 55 years old with acute or convalescent COVID-19.

This clone was counted only a few times. CDR3 DNA sequence: TGTGCCGCCCAGGGTAGGGATGAGCAGTTCTTC. It is translated as CAAQGRDEQFF. The V and J genes are TRBV15 and TRBJ2-1; perhaps TRBD1 as D (5 bases). CDR3 size: 11 residues. In germline, CDR1 is LNHNV, CDR2 YYDKDF (reference sequence). V was trimmed by 11 bases and J by 8 bases, leaving 13 bases between them.

In this sample, this clone turned up a few times. J is TRBJ2-7 and V is TRBV2; the D gene is possibly TRBD1 (6 bases). The V end was cut by 8 bases, the J end by 2 bases, with 13 bases between. This CDR3 contains 13 residues. Germline V gene data show CDR1 as SNHLY and CDR2 as FYNNEI. CDR3 in DNA: TGTGCCAGCCGCAGACAGGTGACCTACGAGCAGTACTTC. Translation: CASRRQVTYEQYF.

This clone was observed a handful of times. DNA of the CDR3: TGTGCCAGCAGCTTAGCAGGGTGGAGCACTGAAGCTTTCTTT. Protein sequence: CASSLAGWSTEAFF. The rearrangement joins TRBV11-2 to TRBJ1-1; possible D gene TRBD1, 5 bases. V lost 1 base to trimming and J lost 4 bases, with 10 bases between them. The CDR3 consists of 14 residues. Germline CDR1 and CDR2: SGHAT and FQNNGV.

The chain links TRBV5-1 to TRBJ1-3; 8 bases align to TRBD1. The CDR3 loop spans 16 amino acids. V was pared by 0 bases and J by 2 bases, with 4 bases of the junction left unmatched. The V gene's germline CDR1 is SGHRS and CDR2 YFSETQ. This CDR3 is CASSLGTGKTGNTIYF. CDR3 coding DNA: TGCGCCAGCAGCTTGGGGACAGGGAAAACTGGAAACACCATATATTTT.

This clone was recorded only once. J is TRBJ1-5 and V is TRBV4-1; 9 bases are a match to TRBD1. Losses at the gene ends were 4 bases for V and 4 bases for J; bases not matched to a gene: 5. Germline V gene lookup returns CDR1 MGHRA and CDR2 YSYEKL. The CDR3 is 15 amino acids. This chain's CDR3 is CASSLRTGENQPQHF. CDR3 nucleotide sequence: TGCGCCAGCAGCCTCCGGACAGGGGAGAATCAGCCCCAGCATTTT.

The rearrangement links TRBV19 to TRBJ2-7; maybe TRBD1 (5 bases). CDR1 and CDR2 (germline): LNHDA, SQIVND (reference sequence). Trimming pared 9 bases from V and 2 bases from J, leaving 14 bases between. CDR3 length equals 13 residues. The CDR3 region is CASGSRDTYEQYF. The CDR3 nucleotides read TGTGCCAGCGGAAGCAGGGATACCTACGAGCAGTACTTC.

This rearrangement joins TRBV6-5 to TRBJ2-1; 11 bases are shared with TRBD1. This CDR3 contains 13 residues. With V trimmed by 5 bases and J by 9 bases, 3 bases remained unmatched. CDR1 is MNHEY, CDR2 SVGAGI, per germline. The CDR3 DNA reads as TGTGCCAGCAGTCGGACAGGGGGCGGTGAGCAGTTCTTC. It specifies CASSRTGGGEQFF.

The rearrangement joins TRBV11-1 to TRBJ2-4; a weak D match, TRBD1 (5 bases). The V end lost 7 bases, the J end lost 3 bases, and 13 bases lay between the germline ends. The CDR3 has 14 residues. Germline V gives CDR1 SGHAT, CDR2 FQDESV (reference sequence). CDR3 loop: CASMGTGSKNIQYF. The CDR3 DNA sequence: TGTGCCAGCATGGGTACAGGAAGCAAAAACATTCAGTACTTC.

CDR3 amino acids: CASSEALRTGNDEQYF. Written as DNA, the CDR3 is TGTGCCAGCAGTGAAGCCCTCCGGACAGGGAACGACGAGCAGTACTTC. The J gene is TRBJ2-7, the V gene TRBV2; TRBD1 matches 8 bases. This CDR3 comprises 16 residues. Trimming at V came to 0 bases and at J to 5 bases, leaving 9 bases not matched to a gene. The germline V gene has CDR1 SNHLY and CDR2 FYNNEI. The full variable domain, with the rest looked up from reference TRBV2 and TRBJ2-7, is EPEVTQTPSHQVTQMGQEVILRCVPISNHLYFYWYRQILGQKVEFLVSFYNNEISEKSEIFDDQFSVERPDGSNFTLKIRSTKLEDSAMYFCASSEALRTGNDEQYFGPGTRLTVT.

The chain has TRBV27 and TRBJ1-1, with 7 nucleotides matching TRBD1. CDR3 size: 13 residues. J lost 8 bases, V lost 7 bases, and 10 bases had no gene match. Germline V lookup: CDR1 MNHEY, CDR2 SMNVEV (reference sequence). The DNA for the CDR3 is TGTGCCAGCAACACCAGGGGGTTCGTAGAAGCTTTCTTT. This encodes CASNTRGFVEAFF.

This chain links TRBV13 with TRBJ2-3, with D perhaps TRBD2 (6 bases). This CDR3 is built from 17 residues. Trimming cost V 0 bases and J 1 base, with 14 bases left between them. Germline CDR1 is PRHDT and CDR2 is FYEKMQ (reference sequence). CDR3 nucleotide sequence: TGTGCCAGCAGCTTAGGAGGCCCCGGAGGGGGCACAGATACGCAGTATTTT. Translation: CASSLGGPGGGTDTQYF. The complete variable domain, with remaining parts taken from reference TRBV13 and TRBJ2-3, reads AAGVIQSPRHLIKEKRETATLKCYPIPRHDTVYWYQQGPGQDPQFLISFYEKMQSDKGSIPDRFSAQQFSDYHSELNMSSLELGDSALYFCASSLGGPGGGTDTQYFGPGTRLTVL.

Here the CDR3 reads CASSELARNNEQFF. CDR3 bases: TGTGCCAGCAGTGAGCTAGCACGAAACAATGAGCAGTTCTTC. This rearrangement joins TRBV6-4 to TRBJ2-1, with D possibly being TRBD2 (5 bases). Per the germline V gene, CDR1 is MRHNA and CDR2 is SNTAGT. Trimming stripped 3 bases from V and 5 bases from J, with 11 bases between. The CDR3 consists of 14 residues.

The chain is built from TRBV9 and TRBJ2-6; TRBD1 aligns across 9 bases. The CDR3 loop spans 16 amino acids. Germline assignment: CDR1 SGDLS and CDR2 YYNGEE. J gave up 2 bases and V 3 bases, and 3 bases lay outside the gene matches. This chain's CDR3 is CASSDTGGAGANVLTF. The DNA for the CDR3 is TGTGCCAGCAGCGATACAGGGGGCGCTGGGGCCAACGTCCTGACTTTC. Looking up the rest from reference TRBV9 and TRBJ2-6 gives the full variable domain: DSGVTQTPKHLITATGQRVTLRCSPRSGDLSVYWYQQSLDQGLQFLIQYYNGEERAKGNILERFSAQQFPDLHSELNLSSLELGDSALYFCASSDTGGAGANVLTFGAGSRLTVL.

The genes are TRBV20-1 and TRBJ2-3; no definite D call. This CDR3 is built from 11 residues. Per the germline V gene, CDR1 is DFQATT and CDR2 is SNEGSKA (reference sequence). V lost 6 bases, J lost 5 bases, and 9 bases lay in between. The CDR3: CSAFHRDTQYF. As DNA, the CDR3 is TGCAGTGCATTCCATAGAGATACGCAGTATTTT.

CDR3 region: CASSLLAGGPGELFF. In nucleotides, the CDR3 is TGCGCCAGCAGCCTGCTAGCGGGAGGACCCGGGGAGCTGTTTTTT. The chain carries TRBV5-1 and TRBJ2-2; 11 nucleotides line up with TRBD2. After removal of 4 bases from V and 6 bases from J, the junction contained 5 bases not matched to a gene. Germline V gene sequence: CDR1 SGHRS, CDR2 YFSETQ. The CDR3 sequence is 15 residues long.

The V gene is TRBV30, the J gene TRBJ2-3, with D hard to call. Germline CDR1 and CDR2: GTSNPN and SVGIG (reference sequence). The ends were cut back, 5 bases at V and 2 bases at J, with 5 bases in the middle. There are 11 residues in the CDR3. CDR3 sequence: CAWEATDTQYF. As DNA, the CDR3 is TGTGCCTGGGAGGCCACAGATACGCAGTATTTT.

This clone has only one observation. The chain links TRBV5-1 to TRBJ2-3; TRBD2 might be the D (5 bases). CDR3 size: 15 residues. The ends were cut back, 5 bases at V and 2 bases at J, with 15 bases in the middle. Germline CDR1 reads SGHRS; CDR2 reads YFSETQ. The CDR3 DNA reads as TGCGCCAGCAGACATTACGGGGATACCACAGATACGCAGTATTTT. Protein product: CASRHYGDTTDTQYF.

With respect to this clone: The same CDR3 also results from other DNA sequences found in this sample. This chain joins TRBV18 and TRBJ2-1; D gene unclear. V was shortened by 3 bases and J by 0 bases, with 12 bases between the two germline ends. Germline CDR1 and CDR2: KGHSH and LQKENI. This CDR3 is built from 16 residues. The CDR3 coding sequence is TGTGCCAGCTCACCTCCCACCGCGAGCTCCTACAATGAGCAGTTCTTC. It codes for CASSPPTASSYNEQFF.

This chain uses TRBV2 with TRBJ2-1; 8 positions agree with TRBD2. Germline CDR1 and CDR2: SNHLY and FYNNEI. V gave up 1 base and J gave up 8 bases; unmatched junction bases: 16. The CDR3 runs 18 residues. This CDR3 reads CASSEDAGGHGGLYEQFF. The CDR3 bases are TGTGCCAGCAGTGAAGATGCGGGAGGCCACGGGGGGTTGTATGAGCAGTTCTTC.

The J gene is TRBJ1-5, the V gene TRBV24-1; 9 positions match TRBD1. Germline V gives CDR1 KGHDR, CDR2 SFDVKD. Trimming at V came to 8 bases and at J to 0 bases, leaving 22 bases not matched to a gene. CDR3 size: 21 residues. CDR3 residues: CATTQDPPGQGLGYSNQPQHF. The CDR3 region has the DNA TGTGCCACCACCCAAGATCCACCGGGACAGGGACTCGGCTATAGCAATCAGCCCCAGCATTTT.

For this clone: One end of the junction varies from germline; a read error may be responsible. The V and J genes are TRBV2 and TRBJ2-2; D is undetermined. Germline-derived CDR1 and CDR2 are SNHLY and FYNNEI. The CDR3 spans 15 residues. The chain's CDR3 is CASSEDVPVAGELFF. Written as DNA, the CDR3 is TGTGCCAGCAGCGAAGACGTACCGGTCGCCGGGGAGCTGTTTTTT.